This TCR beta chain was observed in a study of blood T cell repertoires in COVID-19. Turning to the study itself: From T cells, B-cell-depleted T cells, or PBMCs came the material, which was cDNA or gDNA.

The assay was immunoSEQ multiplex PCR, and TCRdb's table has in-frame clones only and misses some. The sample yields 300,000 to 400,000 clones, about nine tenths seen once. Germline lookup yields CDR1 MGHDK and CDR2 SYGVNS. V trimming: 3 bases; J trimming: 2 bases; junction bases outside the gene matches: 10. The CDR3 contains 17 residues. The sequence was collected from a man aged 55 to 70 who had recovered from COVID-19. The sequencing sample was made of PBMCs or T cells enriched from blood (not recorded which). J is TRBJ1-5 and V is TRBV25-1; 7 positions match TRBD1. CDR3 nucleotides: TGTGCCAGCAGTGATGCCCCCGGGACAGCGGGCAATCAGCCCCAGCATTTT. Translation gives CASSDAPGTAGNQPQHF.